This TCR beta chain stems from a study of metastatic and nonmetastatic thyroid tumors. Looking at the study overall: Both malignant and benign thyroid patients supplied peripheral blood and tumor or nodule tissue samples, across which the repertoires of these patients were then compared.

This clone counts as medium-sized (0.01 to 0.1%). Original processing notes: The study took CDR3 differences across clinicopathological groups and made a distant-metastasis classifier for papillary thyroid cancer from them. TCRdb reprocessed the PCR reads using MiXCR. These V and J calls rely on TCRdb rather than the paper's analysis. The sample lists about 26,000 clones, 20% to 30% seen once, with around 5.5% in the top ten. Per germline, CDR1 SEHNR and CDR2 FQNEAQ (reference sequence). The trim removed 3 bases at V and 7 bases at J, leaving 9 bases unmatched. The CDR3 extends over 15 amino acids. Every patient was untreated before thyroid surgery.

This chain links TRBV7-9 with TRBJ2-1, with 7 bases fitting TRBD1. The sample was blood. The source of this sequence is a female donor with papillary thyroid cancer or a benign thyroid nodule (not recorded which). Some clones in this sample may be carry-over from other donors' samples. The CDR3 loop is CASSLIDGQDNEQFF. The CDR3 nucleotides read TGTGCCAGCAGCTTGATAGATGGACAGGATAATGAGCAGTTCTTC.